The clone carrying this T cell receptor (beta chain) has a handful of counts. Its target is unknown. The record originates from a study of T cell repertoires in cytomegalovirus infection. Study as a whole: It was recently identified HLA-C-restricted and well-studied HLA-B-restricted CMV epitopes that the study used.

TCRdb ran MiXCR on the reads and lists one entry per CDR3 protein. The sample consists of 110,000 to 150,000 distinct CDR3 sequences, about 31% of them appearing once. Study conclusions and caveats: Using cumulative public TCR beta family frequency, the authors identified those who carried CMV together with the relevant HLA. Dominating the ex vivo response were HLA-C-restricted CMV-specific TCR beta clonotypes.

Trimming shortened V by 1 base and J by 10 bases, and 13 bases separated the two germline ends. The CDR3 is 13 residues long. Looked up from germline, CDR1 is SGHVS and CDR2 is FQNEAQ. Here the sequenced sample was CD8+ T cells from cultured PBMCs, taken from culture after CMV antigen stimulation. This TCR came from a human donor in good health (CMV status not recorded). Some clones in this sample may be carry-over from other donors' samples. The chain combines TRBV7-8 with TRBJ1-1, with D possibly being TRBD1 (5 bases). The CDR3 bases are TGTGCCAGCAGCTTAGGGGCGGCGAGGGGAGCTTTCTTT. This encodes CASSLGAARGAFF.